One sample yielded the 24 T cell receptor beta chains listed below, sequenced in a study of blood T cell repertoires in COVID-19. Some clones are missing from TCRdb's copy, which holds only in-frame ones; the method was immunoSEQ multiplex PCR. This repertoire shows about 170,000 clones, more than 75% found once; its top ten account for around 3.5%. The sequencing input was peripheral blood. The receptors originated from a young man with active or convalescent COVID-19.

In DNA form, the CDR3 reads TGTGCCAGCAGCTCCCCAGGGTACCAAGAGACCCAGTACTTC. This sequence encodes CASSSPGYQETQYF. This sequence joins TRBV11-2 and TRBJ2-5; D perhaps matches TRBD1 (5 bases). Trimming took off 4 bases at V and 0 bases at J, with 9 bases between the two ends. The CDR3 has 14 amino acids. Germline CDR1 reads SGHAT; CDR2 reads FQNNGV.

The V and J genes are TRBV29-1 and TRBJ1-2; D perhaps matches TRBD1 (6 bases). V lost 5 bases and J 4 bases, leaving 17 bases between the germline ends. CDR1 is SQVTM and CDR2 is ANQGSEA in the germline V gene. The CDR3 extends over 14 amino acids. The DNA of the CDR3 is TGCAGCGTTAGTTTCCAGGGGCCCCTCTATGGCTACACCTTC. Encoded protein: CSVSFQGPLYGYTF.

The chain employs TRBV6-2 or TRBV6-3 and TRBJ2-3, with 7 bases aligning to TRBD2. Germline V lookup: CDR1 MNHEY, CDR2 SVGEGT. The CDR3 sequence is 15 residues long. The J segment lost 0 bases and the V segment lost 3 bases, leaving 3 bases of the junction unmatched. The CDR3 DNA reads TGTGCCAGCAGTTATCTAGCGGTTAGCACAGATACGCAGTATTTT. This sequence encodes CASSYLAVSTDTQYF.

The chain couples TRBV3-1 (or the pseudogene TRBV3-2) to TRBJ1-2, with D perhaps TRBD1 (6 bases). The V gene's germline CDR1 is LGHDT and CDR2 YNNKEL (reference sequence). The ends were cut back, 2 bases at V and 1 base at J, with 14 bases in the middle. The CDR3 contains 16 residues. Written as DNA, the CDR3 is TGTGCCAGCAGCCAACAGGACAGAAACTTTAACTATGGCTACACCTTC. It translates to CASSQQDRNFNYGYTF.

The chain links TRBV9 to TRBJ2-5; 16 nucleotides align to TRBD2. Trimming at V came to 3 bases and at J to 8 bases, leaving 13 bases not matched to a gene. Germline values: CDR1 SGDLS, CDR2 YYNGEE. This CDR3 comprises 18 residues. In DNA, the CDR3 is TGTGCCAGCAGCGAACGGGGACTAGCGGGAGGGCCTGAGATAACCCAGTACTTC. Its protein product is CASSERGLAGGPEITQYF. The whole variable domain, filled in from reference TRBV9 and TRBJ2-5, reads DSGVTQTPKHLITATGQRVTLRCSPRSGDLSVYWYQQSLDQGLQFLIQYYNGEERAKGNILERFSAQQFPDLHSELNLSSLELGDSALYFCASSERGLAGGPEITQYFGPGTRLLVL.

J is TRBJ1-2 and V is TRBV12-3 or TRBV12-4; TRBD1 agrees at 7 bases. The V and J ends lost 6 bases and 4 bases, in that order; junction bases with no gene match: 5. The CDR3 runs 13 residues. The CDR3 DNA sequence: TGTGCCAGCAGCATGCAGGGGGGCTATGGCTACACCTTC. It translates to CASSMQGGYGYTF.

The CDR3 DNA reads as TGTGCCAGCAGCCGGTCTGTACAGGGATTTAATTCACCCCTCCACTTT. Its translation is CASSRSVQGFNSPLHF. The rearrangement links TRBV3-1 (or the pseudogene TRBV3-2) to TRBJ1-6, with D perhaps matching TRBD1 (6 bases). The CDR3 runs 16 residues. With 4 bases removed from V and 6 bases from J, the gap between germline ends came to 16 bases. Germline-derived CDR1 and CDR2 are LGHDT and YNNKEL (reference sequence).

V is TRBV5-4 and J is TRBJ1-1; D not certain. The V gene lost 3 bases and the J gene lost 8 bases, with 20 bases spanning the gap. Per germline, CDR1 SGHNT and CDR2 YYREEE (reference sequence). This CDR3 has 15 residues. CDR3 sequence reads: CASSSLASIVREAFF. The CDR3 nucleotides are TGTGCCAGCAGCTCCTTGGCGTCTATCGTGCGGGAAGCTTTCTTT.

The chain joins TRBV6-5 to TRBJ2-1; D possibly corresponds to TRBD2 (6 bases). V was shortened by 2 bases and J by 3 bases, with 8 bases between the two germline ends. Germline V gene sequence: CDR1 MNHEY, CDR2 SVGAGI. The CDR3 loop spans 14 amino acids. The CDR3 sequence: CASSYRGLYNEQFF. In DNA form, the CDR3 reads TGTGCCAGCAGTTACAGGGGACTCTACAATGAGCAGTTCTTC.

The chain joins TRBV10-3 to TRBJ2-7; 7 bases match TRBD2. Germline V lookup: CDR1 ENHRY, CDR2 SYGVKD. The CDR3 sequence is 14 residues long. After removal of 0 bases from V and 7 bases from J, the junction contained 6 bases not matched to a gene. The CDR3 spells CAISESSSGGEQYF. Written as DNA, the CDR3 is TGTGCCATCAGTGAGTCGTCTAGCGGCGGAGAGCAGTACTTC.

This clone has just a few counts. This rearrangement joins TRBV11-3 to TRBJ1-2; D is undetermined. There are 12 residues in the CDR3. Trimming cost V 4 bases and J 5 bases, with 8 bases left between them. CDR1 SGHNT and CDR2 YENEEA come from the germline V gene. The CDR3 DNA reads as TGTGCCAGCAGCTATCGAGATTATGGCTACACCTTC. This sequence encodes CASSYRDYGYTF.

The rearrangement uses TRBV6-2 or TRBV6-3 and TRBJ1-3; D is unresolved. The CDR3 contains 14 residues. From germline, CDR1 is MNHEY and CDR2 SVGEGT. The V and J ends lost 5 bases and 3 bases respectively, with 11 bases between them. CDR3 coding DNA: TGTGCCAGCAGTCCGGAGGGAGGTGGAAACACCATATATTTT. Protein sequence: CASSPEGGGNTIYF.

The chain links TRBV12-5 to TRBJ1-1, with TRBD1 identical over 7 bases. Germline CDR1 LGHNT, CDR2 FRNRAP. The CDR3 has 13 amino acids. J was trimmed by 10 bases and V by 2 bases; bases with no gene match: 7. The chain's CDR3 is CASGLPPGQIAFF. CDR3 DNA: TGTGCTAGTGGTTTGCCGCCGGGACAGATAGCTTTCTTT.

The gene calls are TRBV4-1 and TRBJ1-2, with 9 nucleotides matching TRBD1. CDR3 length: 15 amino acids. J gave up 7 bases and V 4 bases, and 10 bases lay outside the gene matches. CDR1 and CDR2 from the germline V gene are MGHRA and YSYEKL. CDR3 in DNA: TGCGCCAGCAGCCCGCCGGGACAGGGTTTGGGTGGCTACACCTTC. It translates to CASSPPGQGLGGYTF.

The sample holds one count of this clone. The gene calls are TRBV6-2 or TRBV6-3 and TRBJ1-6; unclear D gene. Between the trimmed V and J ends, which lost 7 bases and 4 bases, there was a span of 11 bases. Germline CDR1 and CDR2: MNHEY and SVGEGT. This CDR3 contains 14 residues. This CDR3 is CASTPVGYNSPLHF. In DNA, the CDR3 is TGTGCCAGCACCCCGGTCGGGTATAATTCACCCCTCCACTTT.

The rearrangement uses TRBV2 and TRBJ1-2; D is undetermined. V was cut by 3 bases and J by 4 bases, with 9 bases left in between. The CDR3 totals 13 residues. From germline, CDR1 is SNHLY and CDR2 FYNNEI. This CDR3 is CASSEWSSYGYTF. The CDR3 DNA is TGTGCCAGCAGTGAGTGGAGTTCCTATGGCTACACCTTC.

This clone was observed a single time. The gene calls are TRBV7-9 and TRBJ1-2, with 12 bases that match TRBD1. After removal of 4 bases from V and 5 bases from J, the junction contained 14 bases not matched to a gene. From germline, CDR1 is SEHNR and CDR2 FQNEAQ (reference sequence). This CDR3 has 18 residues. The CDR3 reads CASSSSQGDRGLGYGYTF. The DNA of the CDR3 is TGTGCCAGCAGCTCGTCACAGGGGGACAGGGGGCTTGGGTATGGCTACACCTTC.

This clone turned up a few times. CDR3 amino acids: CASSQVSWTEAFF. The CDR3 nucleotides are TGTGCCAGCAGCCAAGTGAGTTGGACTGAAGCTTTCTTT. This chain links TRBV14 with TRBJ1-1; D unclear. CDR1 and CDR2 from the germline V gene are SGHDN and FVKESK. CDR3 length equals 13 residues. Trimming took 1 base from V and 5 from J, leaving 8 bases between them.

The chain employs TRBV6-2 or TRBV6-3 and TRBJ1-5, with a tentative D call TRBD1 (5 bases). The germline gives CDR1 MNHEY, CDR2 SVGEGT. V lost 2 bases and J lost 6, with 14 bases in between. The CDR3 covers 15 residues. In DNA, the CDR3 is TGTGCCAGCAGTTACAGGGGCCAGGGTGGTCAGCCCCAGCATTTT. As protein: CASSYRGQGGQPQHF.

CDR3 residues: CASSPSTSGANTGELFF. The CDR3 bases are TGTGCCAGCAGCCCTAGCACTAGCGGGGCGAACACCGGGGAGCTGTTTTTT. This rearrangement joins TRBV7-6 to TRBJ2-2; 10 bases are a match to TRBD2. CDR1 is SGHVS, CDR2 FNYEAQ, per germline. V trimming: 5 bases; J trimming: 0 bases; junction bases outside the gene matches: 6. The CDR3 loop spans 17 amino acids.

V usage is TRBV5-5 and J usage is TRBJ1-1, with 7 bases lining up with TRBD1. Looked up from germline, CDR1 is SGHKS and CDR2 is YYEKEE (reference sequence). This CDR3 has 15 residues. With 4 bases clipped from V and 3 bases from J, the junction kept 9 bases outside the gene matches. Here the CDR3 reads CASSTTGRRYTEAFF. CDR3 coding DNA: TGTGCCAGCAGCACGACAGGGAGGAGGTACACTGAAGCTTTCTTT.

In its sample, this clone was seen a few times. V is TRBV6-1 and J is TRBJ2-2; 7 bases agree with TRBD1. The CDR3 runs to 16 residues. Per the germline V gene, CDR1 is MNHNS and CDR2 is SASEGT. Trimming cost V 3 bases and J 7 bases; bases outside gene matches: 11. DNA of the CDR3: TGTGCCAGCAGTGATGCACCGGGACAGTGGGGCGGGGAGCTGTTTTTT. It yields the protein CASSDAPGQWGGELFF.

This clone was recorded once. This chain connects TRBV11-2 to TRBJ1-2; D uncertain. Per germline, CDR1 SGHAT and CDR2 FQNNGV. This CDR3 spans 15 amino acids. Between the trimmed V and J ends, which lost 0 bases and 0 bases, there was a span of 8 bases. The CDR3 loop is CASSLDPGSNYGYTF. The CDR3 DNA is TGTGCCAGCAGCTTAGATCCGGGTTCTAACTATGGCTACACCTTC.

The J gene is TRBJ2-7, the V gene TRBV6-5; 7 bases match TRBD2. Germline CDR1 is MNHEY and CDR2 is SVGAGI. The CDR3 has 15 residues. J was trimmed by 2 bases and V by 2 bases; bases with no gene match: 6. The CDR3 DNA is TGTGCCAGCAGTTACCAGCAAGGACTAGCCTACGAGCAGTACTTC. Its translation: CASSYQQGLAYEQYF.